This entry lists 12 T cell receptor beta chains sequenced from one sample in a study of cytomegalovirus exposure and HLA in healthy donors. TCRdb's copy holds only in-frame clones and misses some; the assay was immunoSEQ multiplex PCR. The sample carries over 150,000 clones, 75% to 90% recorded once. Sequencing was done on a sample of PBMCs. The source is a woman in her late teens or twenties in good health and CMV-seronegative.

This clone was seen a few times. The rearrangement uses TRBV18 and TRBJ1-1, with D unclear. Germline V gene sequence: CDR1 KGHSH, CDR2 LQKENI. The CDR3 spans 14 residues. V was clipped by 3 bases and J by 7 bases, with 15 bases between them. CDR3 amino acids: CASSPPSAAYEAFF. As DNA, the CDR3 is TGTGCCAGCTCACCCCCGAGTGCGGCCTATGAAGCTTTCTTT.

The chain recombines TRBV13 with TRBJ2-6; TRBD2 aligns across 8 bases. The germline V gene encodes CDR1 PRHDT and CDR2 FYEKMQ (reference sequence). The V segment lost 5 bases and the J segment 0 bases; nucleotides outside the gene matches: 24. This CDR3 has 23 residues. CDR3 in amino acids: CASSIIGIRDRGGGNSGANVLTF. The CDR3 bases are TGTGCCAGCAGCATCATCGGAATCCGGGACCGGGGCGGGGGGAACTCTGGGGCCAACGTCCTGACTTTC.

The CDR3 region has the DNA TGCGCCAGCAGCTTTTACGTAGCGGGAGGGGTCTACAATGAGCAGTTCTTC. Protein: CASSFYVAGGVYNEQFF. The V gene is TRBV4-1, the J gene TRBJ2-1; 11 nucleotides line up with TRBD2. This CDR3 spans 17 amino acids. Looked up from germline, CDR1 is MGHRA and CDR2 is YSYEKL. Losses at the gene ends were 5 bases for V and 3 bases for J; bases not matched to a gene: 9.

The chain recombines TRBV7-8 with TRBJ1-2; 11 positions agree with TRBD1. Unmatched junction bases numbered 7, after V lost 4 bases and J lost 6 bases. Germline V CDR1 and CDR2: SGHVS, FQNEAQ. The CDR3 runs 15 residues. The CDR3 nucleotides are TGTGCCAGCAGCTCATATTCGGGACAGGGGGATGGCTACACCTTC. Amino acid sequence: CASSSYSGQGDGYTF.

CDR3 DNA: TGTGCCAGTAGTCCCGGCCGTACTAAGGGGTTTGGGCAGTACTTC. This translates into CASSPGRTKGFGQYF. This rearrangement joins TRBV19 to TRBJ2-7; weak D call: TRBD1 (5 bases). V lost 5 bases to trimming and J lost 9 bases, with 23 bases between them. Germline CDR1 and CDR2: LNHDA and SQIVND (reference sequence). The CDR3 loop spans 15 amino acids.

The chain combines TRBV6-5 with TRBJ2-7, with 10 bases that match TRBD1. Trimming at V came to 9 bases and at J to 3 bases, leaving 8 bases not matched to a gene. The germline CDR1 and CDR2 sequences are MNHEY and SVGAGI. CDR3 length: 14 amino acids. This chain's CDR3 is CASSGTGVYYEQYF. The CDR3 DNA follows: TGTGCCAGTTCGGGGACAGGGGTTTACTACGAGCAGTACTTC.

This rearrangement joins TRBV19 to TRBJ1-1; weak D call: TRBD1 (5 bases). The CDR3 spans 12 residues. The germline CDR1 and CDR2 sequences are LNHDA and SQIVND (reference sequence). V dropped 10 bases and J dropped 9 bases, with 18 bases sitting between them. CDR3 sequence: CATDTGANKAFF. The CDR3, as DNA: TGTGCCACCGACACAGGAGCTAATAAAGCTTTCTTT.

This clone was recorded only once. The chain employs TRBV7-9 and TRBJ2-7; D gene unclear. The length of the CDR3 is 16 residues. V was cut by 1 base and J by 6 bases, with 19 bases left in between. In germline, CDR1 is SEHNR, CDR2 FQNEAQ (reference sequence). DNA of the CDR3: TGTGCCAGCAGCTTAGGCTTGGCCAGGTGGAAAGGCGAGCAGTACTTC. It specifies CASSLGLARWKGEQYF.

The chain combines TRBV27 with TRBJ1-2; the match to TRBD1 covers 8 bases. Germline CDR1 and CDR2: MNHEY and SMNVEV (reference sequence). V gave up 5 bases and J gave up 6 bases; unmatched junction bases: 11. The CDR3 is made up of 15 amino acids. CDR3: CASSVGGQGANGYTF. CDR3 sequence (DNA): TGTGCCAGCAGTGTTGGCGGGCAGGGGGCGAATGGCTACACCTTC.

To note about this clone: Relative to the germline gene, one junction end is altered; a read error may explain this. The CDR3 reads CATSLPGGNDGYTF. CDR3 in DNA: TGTGCCACCAGCCTCCCCGGGGGTAACGATGGCTACACCTTC. The genes are TRBV15 and TRBJ1-2, with D possibly TRBD1 on 5 matching bases. The germline CDR1 and CDR2 sequences are LNHNV and YYDKDF (reference sequence). The length of the CDR3 is 14 residues.

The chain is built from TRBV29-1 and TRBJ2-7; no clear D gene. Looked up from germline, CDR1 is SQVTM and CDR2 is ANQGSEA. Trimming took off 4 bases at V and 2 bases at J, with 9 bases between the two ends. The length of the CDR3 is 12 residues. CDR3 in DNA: TGCAGCGTTGTCGACACGACCTACGAGCAGTACTTC. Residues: CSVVDTTYEQYF.

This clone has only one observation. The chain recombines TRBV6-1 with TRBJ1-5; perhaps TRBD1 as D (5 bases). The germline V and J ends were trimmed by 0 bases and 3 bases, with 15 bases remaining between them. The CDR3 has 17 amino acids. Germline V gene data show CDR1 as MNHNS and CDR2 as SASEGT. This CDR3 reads CASSEAGGESINQPQHF. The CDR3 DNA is TGTGCCAGCAGTGAAGCGGGGGGAGAAAGCATCAATCAGCCCCAGCATTTT.